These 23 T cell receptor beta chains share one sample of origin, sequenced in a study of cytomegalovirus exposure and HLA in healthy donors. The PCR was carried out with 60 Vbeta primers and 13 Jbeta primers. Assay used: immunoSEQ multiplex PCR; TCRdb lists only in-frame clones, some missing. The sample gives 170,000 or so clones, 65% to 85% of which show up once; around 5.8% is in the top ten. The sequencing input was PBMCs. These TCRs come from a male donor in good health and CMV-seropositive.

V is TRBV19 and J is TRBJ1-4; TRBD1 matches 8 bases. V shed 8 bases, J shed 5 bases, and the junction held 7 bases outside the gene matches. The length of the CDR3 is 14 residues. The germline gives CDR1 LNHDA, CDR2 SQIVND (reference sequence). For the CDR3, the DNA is TGTGCCAGTGGGCTGGACAGGGCCAATGAAAAACTGTTTTTT. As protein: CASGLDRANEKLFF.

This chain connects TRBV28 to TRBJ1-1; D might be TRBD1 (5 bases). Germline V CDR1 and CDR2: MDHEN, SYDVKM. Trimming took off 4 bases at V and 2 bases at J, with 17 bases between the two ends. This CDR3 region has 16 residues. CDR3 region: CASSYGGVGYNTEAFF. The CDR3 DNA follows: TGTGCCAGCAGTTACGGGGGGGTCGGATACAACACTGAAGCTTTCTTT.

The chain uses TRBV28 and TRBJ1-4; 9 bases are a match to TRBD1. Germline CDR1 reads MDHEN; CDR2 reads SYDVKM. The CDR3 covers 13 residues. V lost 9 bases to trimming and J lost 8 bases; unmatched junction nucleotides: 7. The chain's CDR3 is CASEGQGGEKLFF. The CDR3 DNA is TGTGCCAGTGAGGGACAGGGAGGCGAAAAACTGTTTTTT.

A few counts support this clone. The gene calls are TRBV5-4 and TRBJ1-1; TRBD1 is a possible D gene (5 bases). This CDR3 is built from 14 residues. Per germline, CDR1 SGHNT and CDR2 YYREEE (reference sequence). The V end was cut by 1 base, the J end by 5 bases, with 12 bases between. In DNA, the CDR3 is TGTGCCAGCAGCTTGTACGGGGGGGAAACTGAAGCTTTCTTT. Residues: CASSLYGGETEAFF.

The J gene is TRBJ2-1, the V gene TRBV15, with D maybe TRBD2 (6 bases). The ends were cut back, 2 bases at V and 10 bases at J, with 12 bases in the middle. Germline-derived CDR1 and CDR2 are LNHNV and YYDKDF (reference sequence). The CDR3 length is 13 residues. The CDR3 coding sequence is TGTGCCACCAGCAGACCCGGGGGACGGGAGCAGTTCTTC. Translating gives CATSRPGGREQFF. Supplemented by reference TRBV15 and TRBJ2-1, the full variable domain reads DAMVIQNPRYQVTQFGKPVTLSCSQTLNHNVMYWYQQKSSQAPKLLFHYYDKDFNNEADTPDNFQSRRPNTSFCFLDIRSPGLGDTAMYLCATSRPGGREQFFGPGTRLTVL.

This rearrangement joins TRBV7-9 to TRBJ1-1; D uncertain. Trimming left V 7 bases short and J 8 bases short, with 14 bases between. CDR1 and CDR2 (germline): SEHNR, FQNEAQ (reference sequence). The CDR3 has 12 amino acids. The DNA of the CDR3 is TGTGCCAGCACCTGGTCGGCAGCGGAAGCTTTCTTT. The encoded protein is CASTWSAAEAFF.

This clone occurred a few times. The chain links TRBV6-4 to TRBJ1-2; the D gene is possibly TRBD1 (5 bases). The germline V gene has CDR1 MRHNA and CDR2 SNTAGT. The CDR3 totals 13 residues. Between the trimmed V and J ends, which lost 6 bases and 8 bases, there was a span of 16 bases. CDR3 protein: CASRSSHRGGYTF. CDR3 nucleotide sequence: TGTGCCAGCAGGTCCTCCCATAGGGGCGGCTACACCTTC.

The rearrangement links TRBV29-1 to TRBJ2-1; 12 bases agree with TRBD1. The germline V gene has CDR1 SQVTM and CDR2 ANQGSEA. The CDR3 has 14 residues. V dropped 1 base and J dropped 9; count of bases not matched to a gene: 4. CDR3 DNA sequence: TGCAGCGTTGAAGCGTGGGGACAGGGGGCTGAGCAGTTCTTC. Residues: CSVEAWGQGAEQFF.

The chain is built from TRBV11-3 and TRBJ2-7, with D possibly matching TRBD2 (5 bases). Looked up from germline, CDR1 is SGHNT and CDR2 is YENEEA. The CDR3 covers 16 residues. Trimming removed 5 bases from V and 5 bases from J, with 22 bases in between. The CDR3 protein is CASSPRGSLRVDEQYF. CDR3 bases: TGTGCCAGCAGCCCCCGTGGGAGCCTCAGAGTCGACGAGCAGTACTTC.

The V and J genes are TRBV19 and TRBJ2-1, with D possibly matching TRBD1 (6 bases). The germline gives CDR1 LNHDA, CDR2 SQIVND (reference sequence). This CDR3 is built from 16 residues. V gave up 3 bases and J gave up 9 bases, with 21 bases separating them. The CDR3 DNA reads TGTGCCAGTAGTATTGGTAGCCCGTCGACAGGCGGTGAGCAGTTCTTC. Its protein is CASSIGSPSTGGEQFF.

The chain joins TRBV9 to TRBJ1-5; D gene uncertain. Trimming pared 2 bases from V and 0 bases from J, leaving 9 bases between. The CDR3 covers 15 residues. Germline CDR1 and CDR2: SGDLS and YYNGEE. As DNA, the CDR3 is TGTGCCAGCAGCGTTGACATGAATAGCAATCAGCCCCAGCATTTT. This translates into CASSVDMNSNQPQHF.

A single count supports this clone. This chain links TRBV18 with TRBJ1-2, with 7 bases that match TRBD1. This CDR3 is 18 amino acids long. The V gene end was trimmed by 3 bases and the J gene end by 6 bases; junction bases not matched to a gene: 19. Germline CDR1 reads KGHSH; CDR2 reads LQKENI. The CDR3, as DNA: TGTGCCAGCTCACCTAGGGGACAGCCCGAAGGTGGAGGTAATGGCTACACCTTC. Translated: CASSPRGQPEGGGNGYTF.

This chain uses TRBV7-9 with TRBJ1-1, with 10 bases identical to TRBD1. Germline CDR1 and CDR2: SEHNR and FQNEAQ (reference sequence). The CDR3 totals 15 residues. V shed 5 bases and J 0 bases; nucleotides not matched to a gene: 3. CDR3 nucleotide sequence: TGTGCCAGCAGCGAGGGACAGGGGATGAACACTGAAGCTTTCTTT. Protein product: CASSEGQGMNTEAFF.

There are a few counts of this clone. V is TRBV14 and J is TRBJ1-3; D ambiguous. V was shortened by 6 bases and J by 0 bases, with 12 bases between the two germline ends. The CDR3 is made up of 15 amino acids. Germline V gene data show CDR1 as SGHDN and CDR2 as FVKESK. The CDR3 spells CASRRTGGSGNTIYF. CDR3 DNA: TGTGCCAGCAGGAGGACGGGAGGCTCTGGAAACACCATATATTTT.

The CDR3 protein is CASSAQFRDRQIRTTEAFF. CDR3 bases: TGTGCCAGCAGCGCCCAATTCCGGGACAGGCAAATAAGGACAACTGAAGCTTTCTTT. The V call is TRBV7-9, the J call TRBJ1-1, with 8 bases lining up with TRBD1. This CDR3 spans 19 amino acids. Germline loops: CDR1 SEHNR, CDR2 FQNEAQ (reference sequence). V was clipped by 5 bases and J by 5 bases; unmatched bases: 22.

CDR3 nucleotide sequence: TGTGCCACCGGCGGGATCTCTGGAAACACCATATATTTT. Translation gives CATGGISGNTIYF. V and J are TRBV11-2 and TRBJ1-3; D unresolved. V gave up 10 bases and J gave up 0 bases, with 10 bases separating them. Per the germline V gene, CDR1 is SGHAT and CDR2 is FQNNGV. The CDR3 is 13 amino acids.

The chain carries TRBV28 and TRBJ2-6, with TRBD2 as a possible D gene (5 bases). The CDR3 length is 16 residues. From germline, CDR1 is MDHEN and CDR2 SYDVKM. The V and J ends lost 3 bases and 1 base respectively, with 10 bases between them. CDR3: CASSFAGTSGANVLTF. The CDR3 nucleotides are TGTGCCAGCAGTTTTGCGGGTACGTCTGGGGCCAACGTCCTGACTTTC.

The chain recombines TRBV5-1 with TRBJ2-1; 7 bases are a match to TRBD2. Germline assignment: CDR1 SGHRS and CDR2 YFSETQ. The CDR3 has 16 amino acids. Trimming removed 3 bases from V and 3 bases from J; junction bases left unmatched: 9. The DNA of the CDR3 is TGCGCCAGCAGCTCTGGGTCTAGCGGCATCTACAATGAGCAGTTCTTC. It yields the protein CASSSGSSGIYNEQFF.

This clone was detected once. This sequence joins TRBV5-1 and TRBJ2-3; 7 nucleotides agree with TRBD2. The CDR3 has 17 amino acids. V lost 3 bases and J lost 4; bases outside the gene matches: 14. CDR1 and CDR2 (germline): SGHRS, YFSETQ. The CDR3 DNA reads TGCGCCAGCAGCTCCCGCCCCCGCGGGAGTACGGCAGATACGCAGTATTTT. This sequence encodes CASSSRPRGSTADTQYF.

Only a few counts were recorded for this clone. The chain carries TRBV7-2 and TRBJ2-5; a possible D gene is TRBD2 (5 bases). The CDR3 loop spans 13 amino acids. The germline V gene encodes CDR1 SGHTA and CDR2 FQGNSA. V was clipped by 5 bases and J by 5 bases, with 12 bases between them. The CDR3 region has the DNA TGTGCCAGCAGCGCTGGAGGCACGGAGACCCAGTACTTC. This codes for CASSAGGTETQYF.

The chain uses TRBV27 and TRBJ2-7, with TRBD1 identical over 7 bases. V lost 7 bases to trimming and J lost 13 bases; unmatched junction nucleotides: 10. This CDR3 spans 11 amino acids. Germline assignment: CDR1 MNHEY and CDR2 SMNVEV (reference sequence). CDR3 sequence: CASTHSGQEYF. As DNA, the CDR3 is TGTGCCAGCACCCATTCCGGACAGGAATACTTC.

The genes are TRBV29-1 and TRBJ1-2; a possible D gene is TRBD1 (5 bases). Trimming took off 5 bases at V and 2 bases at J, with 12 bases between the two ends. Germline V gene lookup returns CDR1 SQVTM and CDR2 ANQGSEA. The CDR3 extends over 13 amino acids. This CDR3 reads CSVFSDINYGYTF. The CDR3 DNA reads TGCAGCGTTTTTTCGGACATAAACTATGGCTACACCTTC.

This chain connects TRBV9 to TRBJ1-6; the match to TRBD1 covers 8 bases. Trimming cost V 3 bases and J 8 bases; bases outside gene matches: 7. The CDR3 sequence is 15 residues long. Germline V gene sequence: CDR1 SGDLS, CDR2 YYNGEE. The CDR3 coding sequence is TGTGCCAGCAGCGGCCTCGGACAGGGAGATTCACCCCTCCACTTT. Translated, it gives CASSGLGQGDSPLHF.